This T cell receptor (beta chain) was captured in a study of long-term antiretroviral therapy in people with HIV. Findings of the study overall: Clones that expanded before ART (that is, prior to treatment) dominated the repertoire at all time points. Blood obtained between 2004 and 2017 may reflect older ART regimens.

By share of the sample, this clone is medium-sized. Its antigen is undetermined. Sequencing relied on immunoSEQ assay v3.0, run at survey level. Sequencing aimed to cover roughly 35,000-50,000 T-cell genomes per sample. Repertoires were generated with immunoSEQ multiplex PCR, while TCRdb's copy carries only in-frame clones and drops some. The sample includes under 15,000 clones, around 77% of them seen just once. Every one of the participants with HIV received treatment in the United States. Germline V gene sequence: CDR1 LGHNA, CDR2 YSLEER. V gave up 0 bases and J gave up 4 bases, with 13 bases separating them. This CDR3 contains 16 residues.

The chain recombines TRBV4-3 with TRBJ1-5; D not resolved. The input for sequencing was unsorted PBMCs, taken 1.3 years after starting antiretroviral therapy. This receptor was obtained from a woman aged 18-29 years with HIV. For the CDR3, the DNA is TGCGCCAGCAGCCAAGATCTGGCGGGGTTTAATCAGCCCCAGCATTTT. Protein sequence: CASSQDLAGFNQPQHF.